These T cell receptor beta chains were read from a single sample in a study of human T cells and chemical hapten exposure. MiXCR was run by TCRdb on the RACE reads, yielding one entry per CDR3 protein. The table has about 130,000 distinct CDR3 sequences, about 9.4% seen once. The sample consisted of whole blood. The receptors shown here come from a male donor in good health. Some clones in this sample may be carry-over from other donors' samples. The CDR3 runs from the conserved cysteine through the conserved F or W. The D gene is left open where the match is weak. Only some rows state a clone size, as once, few, many or a class for expanded clones.

j_call,cdr3_length,d_call,v_call,clone_size,cdr3_aa,cdr3_nt
TRBJ2-1,16,TRBD1,TRBV7-6,NA,CASSFREQGAYNEQFF,TGTGCCAGCAGCTTCCGGGAACAGGGGGCCTACAATGAGCAGTTCTTC
TRBJ2-7,14,NA,TRBV19,NA,CAIRPELEEDEQYF,TGTGCCATTCGCCCAGAATTGGAGGAGGACGAGCAGTACTTC
TRBJ1-5,14,TRBD1,TRBV12-3/TRBV12-4,NA,CASRTGDDNQPQHF,TGTGCCAGCAGGACAGGGGATGACAATCAGCCCCAGCATTTT
TRBJ2-2,14,NA,TRBV5-1,many,CASSLLTETGELFF,TGCGCCAGCAGCCTCCTGACAGAAACCGGGGAGCTGTTTTTT
TRBJ2-1,16,TRBD2,TRBV20-1,few,CSARPRRTRDYNEQFF,TGCAGTGCTCGACCCCGCCGGACTAGAGACTACAATGAGCAGTTCTTC
TRBJ2-2,15,NA,TRBV20-1,NA,CSARGAGVGSGELFF,TGCAGTGCTAGAGGGGCAGGGGTTGGGTCCGGGGAGCTGTTTTTT
TRBJ2-3,17,TRBD2,TRBV5-5,NA,CASSLDGLAGSTDTQYF,TGTGCCAGCAGCTTGGACGGACTAGCGGGCAGCACAGATACGCAGTATTTT
TRBJ2-7,13,NA,TRBV7-9,NA,CASSWADVYEQYF,TGTGCCAGCAGCTGGGCAGACGTCTACGAGCAGTACTTC
TRBJ1-4,18,NA,TRBV19,NA,CASSLRTRKRATNEKLFF,TGTGCCAGTAGTCTGCGCACCCGAAAAAGGGCAACTAATGAAAAACTGTTTTTT
TRBJ2-5,16,NA,TRBV12-3/TRBV12-4,NA,CASRGDIQHGQETQYF,TGTGCCAGCAGAGGGGACATCCAGCACGGGCAAGAGACCCAGTACTTC
TRBJ2-6,13,NA,TRBV6-6,NA,CASSTQWANVLTF,TGTGCCAGCAGTACGCAGTGGGCCAACGTCCTGACTTTC
TRBJ2-1,13,TRBD2,TRBV20-1,few,CSALAGAGNEQFF,TGCAGTGCTTTAGCGGGAGCAGGGAATGAGCAGTTCTTC
TRBJ1-1,15,NA,TRBV11-2,NA,CASSLYSQMNTEAIF,TGTGCCAGCAGCTTGTACAGCCAGATGAACACTGAAGCTATCTTT
TRBJ1-4,14,NA,TRBV12-3/TRBV12-4,many,CASSFGRGKEKLFF,TGTGCCAGCAGTTTTGGCCGGGGGAAAGAAAAACTGTTTTTT
TRBJ2-2,14,NA,TRBV20-1,NA,CSAKAGTYTGELFF,TGCAGTGCTAAGGCGGGGACCTACACCGGGGAGCTGTTTTTT
TRBJ2-7,15,TRBD2,TRBV14,many,CASSQESGRAYEQYF,TGTGCCAGCAGCCAAGAATCCGGGAGGGCCTACGAGCAGTACTTC
TRBJ2-7,15,NA,TRBV3-1,few,CASSQDTGRRYEQYF,TGTGCCAGCAGCCAAGACACGGGACGGCGCTACGAGCAGTACTTC
TRBJ1-6,16,TRBD1,TRBV9,many,CASSGPGQGRNSPLHF,TGTGCCAGCAGCGGACCAGGACAGGGGAGGAATTCACCCCTCCACTTT
TRBJ2-6,19,TRBD1,TRBV19,many,CASSFYSSGQSSGANVLTF,TGTGCCAGTAGTTTCTACTCCTCGGGACAGAGCTCTGGGGCCAACGTCCTGACTTTC
TRBJ1-1,15,NA,TRBV11-2,few,CASSSTQGTDTEAFF,TGTGCCAGCAGCTCAACCCAGGGCACGGACACTGAAGCTTTCTTT
TRBJ1-4,12,NA,TRBV29-1,NA,CSVEERAEKLFF,TGCAGCGTTGAGGAAAGGGCTGAAAAACTGTTTTTT
TRBJ1-1,14,NA,TRBV18,few,CASSPATGDTEAFF,TGTGCCAGCTCACCCGCGACAGGAGACACTGAAGCTTTCTTT
TRBJ2-7,16,NA,TRBV15,NA,CATSRSGRDRTYEQYF,TGTGCCACCAGCCGGAGTGGGCGGGACAGAACCTACGAGCAGTACTTC
TRBJ1-2,13,TRBD1,TRBV6-1,NA,CASNPDRAGGYTF,TGTGCCAGCAACCCAGACAGGGCAGGCGGCTACACCTTC
TRBJ2-1,12,NA,TRBV18,NA,CASSRSFNEQFF,TGTGCCAGCTCGAGATCCTTTAATGAGCAGTTCTTC
TRBJ2-3,14,NA,TRBV29-1,NA,CSVINYSSTDTQYF,TGCAGCGTGATCAACTACAGCAGCACAGATACGCAGTATTTT
TRBJ1-5,17,NA,TRBV10-2,NA,CASSGHLQATSNQPQHF,TGCGCCAGCAGTGGCCACTTACAGGCAACTAGCAATCAGCCCCAGCATTTT
TRBJ2-1,18,TRBD1,TRBV7-9,few,CASSHTRGGATGGGEQFF,TGTGCCAGCAGTCACACGCGGGGTGGGGCGACAGGGGGTGGAGAGCAGTTCTTC
TRBJ2-2,11,NA,TRBV6-2/TRBV6-3,many,CASNRGGELFF,TGTGCCAGCAATCGGGGAGGGGAGCTGTTTTTT
TRBJ2-7,12,TRBD2,TRBV29-1,NA,CSVEEGSGGQYF,TGCAGCGTTGAAGAGGGGTCGGGGGGGCAGTACTTC
TRBJ2-2,15,NA,TRBV6-5,many,CASSYYGDNTGELFF,TGTGCCAGCAGTTATTATGGTGATAACACCGGGGAGCTGTTTTTT
TRBJ2-1,17,NA,TRBV6-2/TRBV6-3,many,CASSRMGGWSSYNEQFF,TGTGCCAGCAGTCGAATGGGGGGCTGGAGCTCCTACAATGAGCAGTTCTTC
TRBJ1-1,15,TRBD1,TRBV7-3,few,CASSATGGGGTEAFF,TGTGCCAGCAGCGCGACAGGGGGCGGAGGGACTGAAGCTTTCTTT
TRBJ2-1,13,TRBD2,TRBV5-1,few,CATTSGGNNEQFF,TGCGCCACCACTAGCGGGGGGAATAATGAGCAGTTCTTC
TRBJ2-3,16,TRBD2,TRBV7-9,few,CASSLAIGLAGDTQYF,TGTGCCAGCAGCTTAGCGATAGGACTAGCAGGAGATACGCAGTATTTT
TRBJ2-3,15,NA,TRBV7-2,few,CASSLLGRNTDTQYF,TGTGCCAGCAGCTTACTTGGCAGAAACACAGATACGCAGTATTTT
TRBJ2-5,14,NA,TRBV6-1,NA,CASSNNKFQETQYF,TGTGCCAGCAGTAACAACAAGTTCCAAGAGACCCAGTACTTC
TRBJ2-7,16,NA,TRBV27,NA,CASSLSWAFGSYEQYF,TGTGCCAGCAGTTTATCCTGGGCATTCGGCTCCTACGAGCAGTACTTC
TRBJ2-1,20,TRBD2,TRBV7-6,NA,CASSFKAPGTSGKGYNEQFF,TGTGCCAGCAGCTTCAAGGCTCCCGGGACTAGCGGGAAAGGCTACAATGAGCAGTTCTTC
TRBJ1-4,12,NA,TRBV20-1,NA,CSASVRDEKLFF,TGCAGTGCTAGTGTCAGGGATGAAAAACTGTTTTTT
TRBJ2-5,14,TRBD2,TRBV12-3/TRBV12-4,NA,CASSFGTSKETQYF,TGTGCCAGCAGTTTCGGGACTAGTAAGGAGACCCAGTACTTC
TRBJ1-5,16,TRBD1,TRBV6-5,many,CASSTGGVSSNQPQHF,TGTGCCAGCAGTACAGGGGGAGTTTCGAGCAATCAGCCCCAGCATTTT
TRBJ1-1,12,NA,TRBV5-6,many,CASSLTVTEAFF,TGTGCCAGCAGCTTGACCGTTACTGAAGCTTTCTTT
TRBJ1-5,15,NA,TRBV6-1,few,CASRDGLYSNQPQHF,TGTGCCAGCAGGGACGGACTATATAGCAATCAGCCCCAGCATTTT
TRBJ2-6,14,NA,TRBV4-3,many,CASSWGHGANVLTF,TGCGCCAGCAGCTGGGGGCACGGGGCCAACGTCCTGACTTTC
TRBJ2-1,15,TRBD2,TRBV5-4,NA,CASSLSSGSYNEQFF,TGTGCCAGCAGCTTGTCTAGCGGGAGTTACAATGAGCAGTTCTTC
TRBJ2-3,15,NA,TRBV5-1,few,CASSLVGFSTDTQYF,TGCGCCAGCAGCTTGGTTGGGTTTAGCACAGATACGCAGTATTTT
TRBJ2-2,16,TRBD1,TRBV3-1,NA,CASSQQTGGGVGELFF,TGTGCCAGCAGCCAACAGACAGGGGGCGGGGTCGGGGAGCTGTTTTTT
TRBJ2-7,14,TRBD2,TRBV20-1,NA,CSATRLAEDYEQYF,TGCAGTGCTACTCGACTAGCGGAGGACTACGAGCAGTACTTC
TRBJ2-1,12,NA,TRBV6-5,many,CASSYSNNEQFF,TGTGCCAGCAGTTACTCCAACAATGAGCAGTTCTTC
TRBJ1-1,13,NA,TRBV9,many,CASSVEEGTEAFF,TGTGCCAGCAGCGTTGAGGAGGGCACTGAAGCTTTCTTT
TRBJ2-1,15,NA,TRBV25-1,NA,CASSEYRGLGREHFF,TGTGCCAGCAGTGAATATCGGGGGCTTGGGAGGGAGCACTTCTTC
TRBJ2-3,14,NA,TRBV12-3/TRBV12-4,few,CASSLNQGTDTQYF,TGTGCCAGCAGTTTAAACCAGGGGACAGATACGCAGTATTTT
TRBJ2-7,12,NA,TRBV6-2/TRBV6-3,many,CASSWVPYEQYF,TGTGCCAGCAGTTGGGTACCCTACGAGCAGTACTTC